This note documents a single T cell receptor (beta chain) sequence. No antigen is known for it. The data stem from a study of cytomegalovirus exposure and HLA in healthy donors. A multiplex PCR was run with 60 Vbeta primers and 13 Jbeta primers. Only in-frame clones appear in the TCRdb table, and some are missing; sequencing was by immunoSEQ multiplex PCR. This table holds 95,000 to 150,000 clones. The study's findings and limits: Sequencing depth roughly uniform across donors was assumed in presence/absence analyses. As a later analysis revealed, most CMV-associated TCR beta chains appeared HLA-restricted. A later analysis linked around 15,000 TCR beta sequences to HLA alleles at 0.05 false discovery rate. Donor immune exposure was known only as CMV serostatus.

CDR1 is KGHSH, CDR2 LQKENI, per germline. The CDR3 runs to 18 residues. V gave up 2 bases and J gave up 0 bases, with 18 bases separating them. The sequencing input was PBMCs. This TCR was recovered from a man aged 18 to 35 in good health and CMV-seronegative. The chain combines TRBV18 with TRBJ2-3; tentative D call: TRBD2 (6 bases). CDR3 sequence: CASSPSPYPGASTDTQYF. The CDR3 bases are TGTGCCAGCTCACCATCACCGTACCCGGGAGCTAGCACAGATACGCAGTATTTT.